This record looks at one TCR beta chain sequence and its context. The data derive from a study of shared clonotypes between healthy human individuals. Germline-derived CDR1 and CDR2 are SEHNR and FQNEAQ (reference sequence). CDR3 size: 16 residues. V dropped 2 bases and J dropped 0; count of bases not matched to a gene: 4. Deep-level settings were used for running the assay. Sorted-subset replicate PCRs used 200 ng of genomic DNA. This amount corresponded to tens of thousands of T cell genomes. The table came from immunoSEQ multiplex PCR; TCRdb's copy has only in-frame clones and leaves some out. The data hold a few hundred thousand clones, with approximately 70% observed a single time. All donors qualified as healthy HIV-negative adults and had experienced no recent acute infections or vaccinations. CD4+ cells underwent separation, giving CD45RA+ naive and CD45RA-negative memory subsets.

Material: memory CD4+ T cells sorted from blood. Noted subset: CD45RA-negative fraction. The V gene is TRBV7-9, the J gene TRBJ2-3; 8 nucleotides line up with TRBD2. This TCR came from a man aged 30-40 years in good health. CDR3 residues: CASSLSLAGSTDTQYF. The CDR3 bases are TGTGCCAGCAGCTTAAGCCTAGCGGGTAGCACAGATACGCAGTATTTT.